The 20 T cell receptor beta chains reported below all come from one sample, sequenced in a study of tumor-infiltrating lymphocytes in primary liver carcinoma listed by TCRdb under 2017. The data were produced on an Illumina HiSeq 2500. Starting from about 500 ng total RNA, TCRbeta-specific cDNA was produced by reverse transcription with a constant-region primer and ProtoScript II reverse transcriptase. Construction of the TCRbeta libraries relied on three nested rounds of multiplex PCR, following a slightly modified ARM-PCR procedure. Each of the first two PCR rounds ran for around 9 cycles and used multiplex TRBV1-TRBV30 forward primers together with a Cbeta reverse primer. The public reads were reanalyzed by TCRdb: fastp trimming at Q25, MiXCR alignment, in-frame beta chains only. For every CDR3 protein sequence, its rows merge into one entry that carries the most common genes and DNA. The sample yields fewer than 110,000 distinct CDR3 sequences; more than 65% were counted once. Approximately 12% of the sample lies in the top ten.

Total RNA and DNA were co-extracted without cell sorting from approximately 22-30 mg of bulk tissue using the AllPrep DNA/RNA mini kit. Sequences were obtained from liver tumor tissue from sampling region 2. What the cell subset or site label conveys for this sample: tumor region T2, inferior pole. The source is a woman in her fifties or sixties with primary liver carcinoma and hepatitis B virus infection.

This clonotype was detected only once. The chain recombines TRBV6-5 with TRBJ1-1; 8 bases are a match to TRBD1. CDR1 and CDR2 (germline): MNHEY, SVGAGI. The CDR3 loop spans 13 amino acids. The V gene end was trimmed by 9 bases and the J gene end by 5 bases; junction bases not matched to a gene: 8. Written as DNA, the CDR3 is TGTGCCAGAACCGAACAGGGGGGGACTGAAGCTTTCTTT. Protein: CARTEQGGTEAFF.

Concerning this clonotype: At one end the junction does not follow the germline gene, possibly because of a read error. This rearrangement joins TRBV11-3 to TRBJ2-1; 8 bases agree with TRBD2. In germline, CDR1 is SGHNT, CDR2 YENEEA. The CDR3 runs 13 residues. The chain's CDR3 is CANSSRLALEQFF. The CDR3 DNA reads TGTGCCAACAGCTCGCGACTAGCGCTTGAGCAGTTCTTC.

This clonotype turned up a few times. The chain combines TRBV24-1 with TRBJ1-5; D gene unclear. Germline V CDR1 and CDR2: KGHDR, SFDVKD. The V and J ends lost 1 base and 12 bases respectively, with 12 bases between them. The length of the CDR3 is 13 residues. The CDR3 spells CATSDLGRSLQHF. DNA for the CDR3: TGTGCCACCAGTGATTTAGGACGGTCCCTCCAGCATTTT.

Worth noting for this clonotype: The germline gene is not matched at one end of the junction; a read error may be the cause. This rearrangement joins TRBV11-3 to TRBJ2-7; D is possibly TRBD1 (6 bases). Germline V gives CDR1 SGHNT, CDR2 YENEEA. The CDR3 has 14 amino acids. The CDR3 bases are TGTGCCAGCAGCGCCGGACAGTGGGCGTACGAGCAATACTTC. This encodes CASSAGQWAYEQYF.

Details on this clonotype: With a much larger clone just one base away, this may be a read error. The DNA for the CDR3 is TGTGCCAGCAGTTTGGACTATGAGCAGCTCTTC. Its protein is CASSLDYEQLF. The chain combines TRBV12-3 or TRBV12-4 with TRBJ2-1; perhaps TRBD2 as D (6 bases). CDR3 length equals 11 residues.

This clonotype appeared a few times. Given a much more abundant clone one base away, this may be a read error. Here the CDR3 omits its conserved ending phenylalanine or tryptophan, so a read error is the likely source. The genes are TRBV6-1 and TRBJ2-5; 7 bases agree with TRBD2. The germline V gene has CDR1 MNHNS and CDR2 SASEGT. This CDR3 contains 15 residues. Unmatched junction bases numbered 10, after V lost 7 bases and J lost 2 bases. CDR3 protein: CASMLRDYQQETQYI. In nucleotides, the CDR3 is TGTGCCAGCATGCTCCGGGACTACCAACAAGAGACCCAGTACATC.

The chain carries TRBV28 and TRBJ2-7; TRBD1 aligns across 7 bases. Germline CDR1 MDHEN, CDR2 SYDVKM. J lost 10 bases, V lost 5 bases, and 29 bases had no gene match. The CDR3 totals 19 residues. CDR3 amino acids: CASSPRQGKTPGNSTEQYF. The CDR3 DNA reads TGTGCCAGCAGTCCCCGACAGGGAAAGACTCCCGGGAACTCGACCGAACAGTACTTC.

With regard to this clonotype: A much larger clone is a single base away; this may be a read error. The CDR3 loop is CASSLEVPEYGYTF. In nucleotides, the CDR3 is TGTGCCAGCAGCTTAGAAGTGCCTGAGTATGGCTACACCTTC. This chain joins TRBV7-9 and TRBJ1-2, with unresolved D. This CDR3 region has 14 residues. Germline V gene sequence: CDR1 SEHNR, CDR2 FQNEAQ (reference sequence). V lost 1 base to trimming and J lost 5 bases, with 11 bases between them.

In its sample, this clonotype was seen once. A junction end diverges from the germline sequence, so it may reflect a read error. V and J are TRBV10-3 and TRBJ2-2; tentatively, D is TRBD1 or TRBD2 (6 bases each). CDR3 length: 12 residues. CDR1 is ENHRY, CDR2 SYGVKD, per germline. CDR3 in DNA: TGTGCCATCAGGTCGGGGGCCTGGGAGCTGCTTTTT. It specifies CAIRSGAWELLF.

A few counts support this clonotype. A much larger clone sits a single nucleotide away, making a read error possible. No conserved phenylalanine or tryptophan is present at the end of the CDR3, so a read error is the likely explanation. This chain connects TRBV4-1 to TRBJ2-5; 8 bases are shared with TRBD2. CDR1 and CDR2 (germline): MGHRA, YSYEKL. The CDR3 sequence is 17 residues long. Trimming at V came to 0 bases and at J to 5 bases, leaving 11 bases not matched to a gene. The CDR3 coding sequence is TGCGCCAGCAGCCAAGAAATCGGGAGGGCTGGTTTTGAGACCCAGTACTCC. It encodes CASSQEIGRAGFETQYS.

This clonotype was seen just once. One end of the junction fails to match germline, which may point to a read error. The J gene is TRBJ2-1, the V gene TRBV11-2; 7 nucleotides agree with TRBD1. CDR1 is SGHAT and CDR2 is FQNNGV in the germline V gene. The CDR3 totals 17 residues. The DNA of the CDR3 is TGTACCAGCAGCTTACGACCGGGACAGAGATTCTACATTGAACAGTTCTTC. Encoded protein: CTSSLRPGQRFYIEQFF.

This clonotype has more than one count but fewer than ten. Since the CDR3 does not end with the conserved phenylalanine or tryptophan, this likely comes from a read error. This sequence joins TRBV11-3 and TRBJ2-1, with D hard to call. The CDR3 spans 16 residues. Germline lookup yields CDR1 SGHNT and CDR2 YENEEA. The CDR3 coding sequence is TGTGCCAGCAACTTAGATCCCAGGAGCTCCTATAATGAGCAGTTCTTA. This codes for CASNLDPRSSYNEQFL.

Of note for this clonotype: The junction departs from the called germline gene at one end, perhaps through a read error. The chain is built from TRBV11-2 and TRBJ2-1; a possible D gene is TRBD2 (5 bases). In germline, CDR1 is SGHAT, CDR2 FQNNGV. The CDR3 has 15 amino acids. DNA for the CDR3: TGTGCCAGCAGCTTACGGGGTGACTCCTACAATGAGCGGTTCTTC. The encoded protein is CASSLRGDSYNERFF.

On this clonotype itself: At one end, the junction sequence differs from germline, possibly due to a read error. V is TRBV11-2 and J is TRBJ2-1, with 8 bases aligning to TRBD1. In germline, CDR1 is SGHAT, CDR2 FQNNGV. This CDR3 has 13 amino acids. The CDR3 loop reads CGSSLDRDDERFF. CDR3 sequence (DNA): TGTGGCAGTAGCTTGGACAGGGACGATGAGCGGTTCTTC.

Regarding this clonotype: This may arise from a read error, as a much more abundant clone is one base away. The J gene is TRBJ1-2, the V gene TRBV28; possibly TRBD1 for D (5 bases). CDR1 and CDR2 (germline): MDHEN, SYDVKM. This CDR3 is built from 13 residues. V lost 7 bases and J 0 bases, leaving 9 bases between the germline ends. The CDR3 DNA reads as TGTGCCAGCATGAGAGGGGCTAACTATGGCTACACCTTC. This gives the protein CASMRGANYGYTF.

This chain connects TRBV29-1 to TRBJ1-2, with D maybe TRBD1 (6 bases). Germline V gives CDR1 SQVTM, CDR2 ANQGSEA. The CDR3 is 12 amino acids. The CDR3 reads CSDAQGHYGYTF. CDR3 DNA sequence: TGCAGTGACGCCCAGGGACATTATGGCTACACCTTC.

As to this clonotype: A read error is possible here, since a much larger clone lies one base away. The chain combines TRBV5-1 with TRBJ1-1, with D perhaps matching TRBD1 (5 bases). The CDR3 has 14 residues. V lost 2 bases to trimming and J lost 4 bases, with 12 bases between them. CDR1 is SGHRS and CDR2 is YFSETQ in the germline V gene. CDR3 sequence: CASSFSGFGTEAFF. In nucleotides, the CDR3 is TGCGCCAGCAGCTTTTCAGGGTTCGGCACTGAAGCTTTCTTT. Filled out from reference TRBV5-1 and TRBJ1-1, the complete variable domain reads KAGVTQTPRYLIKTRGQQVTLSCSPISGHRSVSWYQQTPGQGLQFLFEYFSETQRNKGNFPGRFSGRQFSNSRSEMNVSTLELGDSALYLCASSFSGFGTEAFFGQGTRLTVV.

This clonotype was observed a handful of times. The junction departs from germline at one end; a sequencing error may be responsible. The CDR3 here is CSVEVPTGDQETQYF. In DNA form, the CDR3 reads TGTAGCGTTGAAGTCCCAACAGGGGACCAAGAGACCCAGTACTTC. The rearrangement links TRBV29-1 to TRBJ2-5; 7 bases are a match to TRBD1. Germline CDR1 reads SQVTM; CDR2 reads ANQGSEA. The CDR3 length is 15 residues.

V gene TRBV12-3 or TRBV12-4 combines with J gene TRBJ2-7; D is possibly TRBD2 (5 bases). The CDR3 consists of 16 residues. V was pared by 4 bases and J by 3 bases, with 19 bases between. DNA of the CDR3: TGTGCCAGCAGTTCCAGGTACAGAGGGCGTATCTACGAGCAGTACTTC. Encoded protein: CASSSRYRGRIYEQYF.

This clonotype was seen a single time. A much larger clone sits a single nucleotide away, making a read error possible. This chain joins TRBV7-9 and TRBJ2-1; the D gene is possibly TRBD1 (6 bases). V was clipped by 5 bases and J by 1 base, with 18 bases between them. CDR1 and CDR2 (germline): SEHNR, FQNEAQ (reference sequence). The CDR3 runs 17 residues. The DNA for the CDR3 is TGTGCCAGCAGCCACAGGACAGCATGGGGGTCCTACAATGAGCAGTTCTTC. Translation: CASSHRTAWGSYNEQFF. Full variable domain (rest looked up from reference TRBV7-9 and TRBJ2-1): DTGVSQNPRHKITKRGQNVTFRCDPISEHNRLYWYRQTLGQGPEFLTYFQNEAQLEKSRLLSDRFSAERPKGSFSTLEIQRTEQGDSAMYLCASSHRTAWGSYNEQFFGPGTRLTVL.